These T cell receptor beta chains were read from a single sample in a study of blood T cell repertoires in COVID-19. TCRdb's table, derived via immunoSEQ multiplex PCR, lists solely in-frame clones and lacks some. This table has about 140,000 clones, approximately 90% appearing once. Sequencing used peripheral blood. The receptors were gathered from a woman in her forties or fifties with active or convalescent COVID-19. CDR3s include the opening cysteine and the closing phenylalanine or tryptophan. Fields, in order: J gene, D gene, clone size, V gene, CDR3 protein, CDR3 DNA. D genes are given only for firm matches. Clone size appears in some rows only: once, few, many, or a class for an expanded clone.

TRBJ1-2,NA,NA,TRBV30,CAWSNRRDGYTF,TGTGCCTGGAGTAATCGGAGAGACGGCTACACCTTC
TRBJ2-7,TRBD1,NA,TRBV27,CASSLDDPGQSSYEQYF,TGTGCCAGCAGTTTAGACGACCCGGGACAGTCCTCCTACGAGCAGTACTTC
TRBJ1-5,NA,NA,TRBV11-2,CASSLQGQQPQHF,TGTGCCAGCAGCTTACAGGGTCAGCAGCCCCAGCATTTT
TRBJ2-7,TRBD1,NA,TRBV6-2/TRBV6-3,CASSWTGQDEQYF,TGTGCCAGCAGTTGGACAGGGCAGGACGAGCAGTACTTC
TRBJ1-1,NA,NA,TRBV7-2,CASSSGGGNTEAFF,TGTGCCAGCAGCTCTGGAGGAGGGAACACTGAAGCTTTCTTT
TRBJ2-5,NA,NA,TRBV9,CASSTQTGQETQYF,TGTGCCAGCAGCACCCAGACAGGTCAAGAGACCCAGTACTTC
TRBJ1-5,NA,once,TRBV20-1,CSASPGVGNQPQHF,TGCAGTGCTAGTCCCGGGGTGGGTAATCAGCCCCAGCATTTT
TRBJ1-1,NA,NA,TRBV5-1,CASSLGPTNAEAFF,TGCGCCAGCAGCTTGGGGCCGACTAACGCTGAAGCTTTCTTT
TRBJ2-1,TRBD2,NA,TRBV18,CASAPGTSEQFF,TGTGCCAGCGCCCCCGGGACTAGTGAGCAGTTCTTC
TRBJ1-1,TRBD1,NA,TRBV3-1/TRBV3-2,CASSQATRDRMNTEAFF,TGTGCCAGCAGCCAAGCAACCAGGGACAGAATGAACACTGAAGCTTTCTTT
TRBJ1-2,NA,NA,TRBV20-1,CSASNLYGYTF,TGCAGTGCTAGCAACCTATATGGCTACACCTTC
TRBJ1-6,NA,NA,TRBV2,CASSREGGTTGNRNSPLHF,TGTGCCAGCAGCCGAGAGGGGGGGACTACAGGGAACCGGAATTCACCCCTCCACTTT
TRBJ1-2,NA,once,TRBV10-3,CAISVRTNYGYTF,TGTGCCATCAGTGTGCGGACTAACTATGGCTACACCTTC
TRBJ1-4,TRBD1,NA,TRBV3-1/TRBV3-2,CASSQGTGVEKLFF,TGTGCCAGCAGCCAAGGGACAGGGGTTGAAAAACTGTTTTTT
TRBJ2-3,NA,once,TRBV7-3,CASSLRGYTDTQYF,TGTGCCAGCAGCTTACGCGGTTACACAGATACGCAGTATTTT
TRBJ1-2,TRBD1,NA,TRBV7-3,CASSFITGGEDYGYTF,TGTGCCAGCAGCTTTATCACAGGGGGTGAGGACTATGGCTACACCTTC
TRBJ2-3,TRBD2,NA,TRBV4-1,CASSHLGLAGGPTDTQYF,TGCGCCAGCAGCCATCTCGGACTAGCGGGAGGGCCCACAGATACGCAGTATTTT
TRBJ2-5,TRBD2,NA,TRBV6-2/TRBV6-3,CASSLLRDSGNAREGYF,TGTGCCAGCAGCCTCCTACGGGATAGCGGGAACGCAAGAGAGGGGTACTTC
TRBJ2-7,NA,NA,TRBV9,CASSVGPGSEEQYF,TGTGCCAGCAGCGTAGGGCCAGGGTCTGAGGAGCAGTACTTC
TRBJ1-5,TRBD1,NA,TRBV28,CASSSGQRIGNQPQHF,TGTGCCAGCAGTTCGGGACAGAGGATTGGCAATCAGCCCCAGCATTTT
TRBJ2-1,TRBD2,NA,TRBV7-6,CASSTGLAGSTEQFF,TGTGCCAGCAGCACCGGACTAGCGGGTTCAACTGAGCAGTTCTTC
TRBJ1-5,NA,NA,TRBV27,CASSISQGPGQPQHF,TGTGCCAGCAGTATCTCCCAGGGGCCTGGGCAGCCCCAGCATTTT
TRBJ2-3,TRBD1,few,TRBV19,CASSITGADTQYF,TGTGCCAGTAGTATCACAGGGGCGGATACGCAGTATTTT
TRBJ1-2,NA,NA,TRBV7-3,CASSLGPSGGHVSGYTF,TGTGCCAGCAGCTTAGGCCCAAGCGGGGGGCATGTAAGTGGCTACACCTTC
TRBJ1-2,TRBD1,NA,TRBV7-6,CASSLSPRDSAYGYTF,TGTGCCAGCAGCCTAAGCCCCCGGGACAGCGCCTATGGCTACACCTTC
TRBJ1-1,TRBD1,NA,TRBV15,CATSRGGTAEAFF,TGTGCCACCAGCAGAGGCGGGACAGCTGAAGCTTTCTTT
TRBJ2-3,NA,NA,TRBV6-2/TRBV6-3,CASSYRVGGGQYF,TGTGCCAGCAGTTACCGCGTCGGGGGTGGGCAGTATTTT
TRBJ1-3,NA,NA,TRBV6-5,CASTAFSGNTIYF,TGTGCCAGCACCGCGTTCTCTGGAAACACCATATATTTT
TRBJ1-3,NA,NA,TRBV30,CAWGRRSGNTIYF,TGTGCCTGGGGAAGGAGGTCTGGAAACACCATATATTTT
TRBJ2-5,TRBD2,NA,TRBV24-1,CATSDPEGGPRQETQYF,TGTGCCACCAGCGACCCTGAGGGAGGGCCTCGCCAAGAGACCCAGTACTTC
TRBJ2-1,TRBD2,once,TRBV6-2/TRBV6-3,CASSYEREMDEQFF,TGTGCCAGCAGCTATGAGCGGGAGATGGATGAGCAGTTCTTC
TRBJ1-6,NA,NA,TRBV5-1,CASSQDSNSPLHF,TGCGCCAGCAGCCAAGACAGTAATTCACCCCTCCACTTT
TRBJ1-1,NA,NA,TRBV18,CASSPRNMDMNTEAFF,TGTGCCAGCTCACCCCGTAATATGGACATGAACACTGAAGCTTTCTTT
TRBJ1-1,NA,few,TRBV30,CAWIGQPNTEAFF,TGTGCCTGGATCGGACAGCCGAACACTGAAGCTTTCTTT
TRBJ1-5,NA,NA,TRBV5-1,CASSLDGQGQPQHF,TGCGCCAGCAGCTTAGACGGTCAGGGTCAGCCCCAGCATTTT
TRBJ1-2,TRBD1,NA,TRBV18,CASSPGQGDYGYTF,TGTGCCAGCTCACCGGGACAGGGCGACTATGGCTACACCTTC
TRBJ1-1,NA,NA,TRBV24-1,CATSDLPHAGGTEAFF,TGTGCCACCAGTGATTTGCCCCACGCGGGGGGAACTGAAGCTTTCTTT
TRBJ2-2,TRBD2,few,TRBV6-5,CASRGGGNTGELFF,TGTGCCAGCAGGGGCGGGGGGAACACCGGGGAGCTGTTTTTT
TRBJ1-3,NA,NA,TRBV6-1,CASSEGSGLGNTIYF,TGTGCCAGCAGTGAAGGATCGGGGTTAGGAAACACCATATATTTT
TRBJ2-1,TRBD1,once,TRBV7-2,CASSRQGGSYNEQFF,TGTGCCAGCAGTCGACAGGGTGGCTCCTACAATGAGCAGTTCTTC
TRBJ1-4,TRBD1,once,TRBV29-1,CSVVRTGDEKLFF,TGCAGCGTTGTGAGGACAGGGGATGAAAAACTGTTTTTT
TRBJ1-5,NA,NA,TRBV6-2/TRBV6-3,CASSRGPRVSNQPQHF,TGTGCCAGCAGTCGAGGCCCCAGGGTGAGCAATCAGCCCCAGCATTTT
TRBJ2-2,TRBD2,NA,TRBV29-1,CSVGEGRTGELFF,TGCAGCGTTGGGGAGGGACGCACCGGGGAGCTGTTTTTT
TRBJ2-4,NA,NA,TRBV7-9,CASSLASGENIQYF,TGTGCCAGCAGCTTAGCGTCAGGGGAAAACATTCAGTACTTC
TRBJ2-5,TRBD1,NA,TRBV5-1,CASSVGQGTQETQYF,TGCGCCAGCAGCGTGGGACAGGGAACTCAAGAGACCCAGTACTTC
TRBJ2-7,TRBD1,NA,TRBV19,CASSFGQGSSYEQYF,TGTGCCAGTAGTTTCGGACAGGGCTCGTCCTACGAGCAGTACTTC
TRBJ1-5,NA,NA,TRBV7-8,CASSLGGFQPQHF,TGTGCCAGCAGCTTAGGGGGCTTTCAGCCCCAGCATTTT
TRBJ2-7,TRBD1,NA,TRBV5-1,CASSLRQGAFYEQYF,TGCGCCAGCAGCCTCAGACAGGGAGCGTTCTACGAGCAGTACTTC
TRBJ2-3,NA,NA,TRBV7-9,CASSLQGRVRWYF,TGTGCCAGCAGTCTACAGGGTCGGGTAAGATGGTATTTT
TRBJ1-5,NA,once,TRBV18,CASSPSKQGKDNQPQHF,TGTGCCAGCTCACCATCGAAACAGGGAAAGGACAATCAGCCCCAGCATTTT
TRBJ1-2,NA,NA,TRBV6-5,CASVEYGSYGYTF,TGTGCCAGCGTAGAATATGGTTCATATGGCTACACCTTC